This T cell receptor (beta chain) stems from a study of PD-L1 blockade in urothelial cancer. Study in general: Blood analysis was done at 3 weeks (second dose) and 6 weeks after treatment began.

Sample time point: peripheral blood 6 weeks after treatment start. Sequencing used immunoSEQ multiplex PCR; TCRdb keeps in-frame clones, though not all of them. The sample holds 41,000 or so clones, about 88% seen once. J lost 0 bases, V lost 7 bases, and 8 bases had no gene match. The germline CDR1 and CDR2 sequences are MDHEN and SYDVKM. There are 16 residues in the CDR3. The receptor's source is an older man with urothelial cancer. The chain carries TRBV28 and TRBJ2-3; TRBD2 matches at 9 bases. The sample was PBMCs, taken around atezolizumab (anti-PD-L1) treatment. CDR3 nucleotide sequence: TGTGCCAGCACCCCGACTAGCGGAACTAGCACAGATACGCAGTATTTT. This translates into CASTPTSGTSTDTQYF. Full variable domain (remainder filled in from reference TRBV28 and TRBJ2-3): DVKVTQSSRYLVKRTGEKVFLECVQDMDHENMFWYRQDPGLGLRLIYFSYDVKMKEKGDIPEGYSVSREKKERFSLILESASTNQTSMYLCASTPTSGTSTDTQYFGPGTRLTVL.